The sequence of this T cell receptor beta chain was determined in a study of tumor-infiltrating lymphocytes in primary liver carcinoma. General study findings and limits: Tumor top-250-clone fractions significantly exceeded those of blood (p = 0.039). Only about 8-24% of top clones were detected in each of the five tumor regions.

The study co-extracted DNA and RNA from 20-30 mg of unsorted bulk tissue. Donors were untreated and chronically infected with HBV. With a constant-region primer, TCR beta cDNA was made from approximately 450 ng of total RNA. Sequencing libraries for TCR beta derived from three nested multiplex PCR rounds that used slightly modified ARM-PCR. TRBV1-TRBV30 forward primers and a C-beta reverse primer were used in the first two PCR rounds, which each ran for around 10 cycles. TCRdb independently ran MiXCR on the multiplex PCR reads; one entry per CDR3 protein. The table includes 100,000 to 150,000 distinct CDR3 sequences, 50% to 80% detected once. The V gene lost 6 bases and the J gene lost 4 bases, with 10 bases spanning the gap. Germline assignment: CDR1 MDHEN and CDR2 SYDVKM. The CDR3 covers 12 residues. Of note for this clonotype: As yet, its antigen is unknown.

The sequence was collected from a woman aged 55-70 years with primary liver carcinoma and hepatitis B virus infection. The chain employs TRBV28 and TRBJ2-7; D call uncertain. Material: liver tumor tissue from sampling region 3. Subset given: tumor region T3, left-lateral pole. CDR3 sequence (DNA): TGTGCCAGCAGCCCGGCCAGGTACGAGCAGTACTTC. As protein: CASSPARYEQYF. The full variable domain, completed using reference TRBV28 and TRBJ2-7, is DVKVTQSSRYLVKRTGEKVFLECVQDMDHENMFWYRQDPGLGLRLIYFSYDVKMKEKGDIPEGYSVSREKKERFSLILESASTNQTSMYLCASSPARYEQYFGPGTRLTVT.